This TCR beta chain was retrieved from a study of CD8+ T cells in alopecia areata. Study findings and constraints: Scalp clonality, along with expanded CD8+ clones among the top 100, was significantly decreased by tofacitinib.

With respect to this clone: Its cognate antigen is unknown.

In each case, RNA was isolated and then reverse transcribed into cDNA as the sequencing template. Produced via immunoSEQ multiplex PCR; TCRdb's table is partial and in-frame only. The sample contains fewer than 250,000 clones, roughly 64% of which appear only once. Germline CDR1 reads LGHNT; CDR2 reads FRNRAP. The V gene lost 2 bases and the J gene lost 8 bases, with 13 bases spanning the gap. The length of the CDR3 is 14 residues. The treatment was: oral pan-JAK inhibitor, 5-10 mg twice daily. The source of this sequence is a human donor with alopecia areata. Sequencing was performed on CD4+ T cells sorted from blood, taken at week 4, from a patient treated with tofacitinib. The rearrangement uses TRBV12-5 and TRBJ2-4, with D perhaps matching TRBD1 (6 bases). CDR3 sequence (DNA): TGTGCTAGTGGTTTGTCAGGGGCTGCGGACATTCAGTACTTC. This gives the protein CASGLSGAADIQYF. Complete variable domain (other parts from reference TRBV12-5 and TRBJ2-4): DARVTQTPRHKVTEMGQEVTMRCQPILGHNTVFWYRQTMMQGLELLAYFRNRAPLDDSGMPKDRFSAEMPDATLATLKIQPSEPRDSAVYFCASGLSGAADIQYFGAGTRLSVL.